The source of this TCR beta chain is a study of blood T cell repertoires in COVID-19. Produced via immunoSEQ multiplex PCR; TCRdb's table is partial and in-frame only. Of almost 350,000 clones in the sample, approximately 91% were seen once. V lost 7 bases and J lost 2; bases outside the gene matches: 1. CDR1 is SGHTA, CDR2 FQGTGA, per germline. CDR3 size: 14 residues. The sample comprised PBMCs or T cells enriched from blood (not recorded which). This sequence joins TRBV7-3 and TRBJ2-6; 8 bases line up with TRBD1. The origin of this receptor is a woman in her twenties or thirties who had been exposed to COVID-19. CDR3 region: CASTTGAGANVLTF. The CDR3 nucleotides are TGTGCCAGCACGACAGGGGCTGGGGCCAACGTCCTGACTTTC. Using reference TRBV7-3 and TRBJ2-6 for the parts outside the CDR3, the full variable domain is GAGVSQTPSNKVTEKGKYVELRCDPISGHTALYWYRQSLGQGPEFLIYFQGTGAADDSGLPNDRFFAVRPEGSVSTLKIQRTERGDSAVYLCASTTGAGANVLTFGAGSRLTVL.